This note documents a single T cell receptor (beta chain) sequence. Its antigen is unidentified. The V segment lost 4 bases and the J segment 3 bases; nucleotides outside the gene matches: 7. The CDR3 is made up of 15 amino acids. In germline, CDR1 is SGHTA, CDR2 FQGNSA. The PCR made use of 60 Vbeta and 13 Jbeta primers. Original methodology: The count from a later analysis was 70 million to 85 million unique TCR beta chains, some 10 million of them shared. TCRdb's copy holds only in-frame clones and misses some; the assay was immunoSEQ multiplex PCR. V, J and clone size are taken as reported in that table, and D and trimming were inferred from the DNA itself. The sample gives around 200,000 clones, approximately 84% of which show up once; approximately 3.9% is in the top ten. This entry comes from a study of cytomegalovirus exposure and HLA in healthy donors. Study-wide findings and caveats: Researchers reported in a later analysis that a missense DCLRE1C variant was tied to TCR beta V- and J-gene trimming.

The clonotype comes from a man aged 50 to 59 in good health and CMV-seronegative. The source material was PBMCs. J is TRBJ2-7 and V is TRBV7-2, with TRBD2 identical over 9 bases. CDR3 loop: CASSYLSGGIYEQYF. The CDR3 coding sequence is TGTGCCAGCAGCTACCTCAGCGGGGGGATCTACGAGCAGTACTTC.